The 15 T cell receptor beta chains below were found in one sample sequenced in a study of CD8 T cells in ankylosing spondylitis. A single record per CDR3 protein comes from TCRdb applying MiXCR to the 5' RACE reads. Here the sample spans tens of thousands of distinct CDR3 sequences, less than 3% being singletons. Sequenced material: blood, either unsorted or a sorted T cell fraction (not recorded which). Receptors originate from a female donor with ankylosing spondylitis or in good health (not recorded which).

This clonotype was recorded at least ten times. The gene calls are TRBV9 and TRBJ1-5; D is undetermined. The CDR3 covers 13 residues. Trimming shortened V by 2 bases and J by 9 bases, and 12 bases separated the two germline ends. Germline V gene data show CDR1 as SGDLS and CDR2 as YYNGEE. This chain's CDR3 is CASSVRLVGPQHF. CDR3 DNA: TGTGCCAGCAGCGTCCGACTAGTGGGGCCCCAGCATTTT. Together with reference TRBV9 and TRBJ1-5, the CDR3 gives the full variable domain: DSGVTQTPKHLITATGQRVTLRCSPRSGDLSVYWYQQSLDQGLQFLIQYYNGEERAKGNILERFSAQQFPDLHSELNLSSLELGDSALYFCASSVRLVGPQHFGDGTRLSIL.

This clonotype was detected many times. This chain connects TRBV9 to TRBJ1-3, with D unclear. Between the trimmed V and J ends, which lost 3 bases and 0 bases, there was a span of 10 bases. The CDR3 has 15 amino acids. The germline V gene has CDR1 SGDLS and CDR2 YYNGEE. The DNA for the CDR3 is TGTGCCAGCAGCGGCAGTCCCAACTCTGGAAACACCATATATTTT. Its translation is CASSGSPNSGNTIYF.

The sample holds many counts of this clonotype. The chain is built from TRBV9 and TRBJ2-1, with 9 bases identical to TRBD1. The CDR3 contains 17 residues. The V gene's germline CDR1 is SGDLS and CDR2 YYNGEE. V trimming: 4 bases; J trimming: 7 bases; junction bases outside the gene matches: 15. Written as DNA, the CDR3 is TGTGCCAGCAGCTCACGGGGTTCCGGGACAGGGTTTAATGAGCAGTTCTTC. This codes for CASSSRGSGTGFNEQFF.

This clonotype counts as medium-sized. The V gene is TRBV9, the J gene TRBJ2-3, with D tentatively TRBD2 (5 bases). Germline V gene lookup returns CDR1 SGDLS and CDR2 YYNGEE. The V and J ends lost 7 bases and 0 bases respectively, with 9 bases between them. The CDR3 is 13 residues long. In nucleotides, the CDR3 is TGTGCCAGCCAACGGACTAGCACAGATACGCAGTATTTT. Protein sequence: CASQRTSTDTQYF. Together with reference TRBV9 and TRBJ2-3, the CDR3 gives the full variable domain: DSGVTQTPKHLITATGQRVTLRCSPRSGDLSVYWYQQSLDQGLQFLIQYYNGEERAKGNILERFSAQQFPDLHSELNLSSLELGDSALYFCASQRTSTDTQYFGPGTRLTVL.

This clonotype was seen at least ten times. The V call is TRBV9, the J call TRBJ1-1, with 7 bases lining up with TRBD1. The CDR3 is 15 amino acids. The J segment lost 4 bases and the V segment lost 3 bases, leaving 9 bases of the junction unmatched. The germline CDR1 and CDR2 sequences are SGDLS and YYNGEE. As DNA, the CDR3 is TGTGCCAGCAGCGCGTACAGGGGACGGTTCACTGAAGCTTTCTTT. Encoded protein: CASSAYRGRFTEAFF.

The sample holds many counts of this clonotype. The chain carries TRBV9 and TRBJ2-1, with 15 bases identical to TRBD2. Germline-derived CDR1 and CDR2 are SGDLS and YYNGEE. V trimming: 2 bases; J trimming: 1 base; junction bases outside the gene matches: 7. CDR3 length: 19 residues. DNA for the CDR3: TGTGCCAGCAGCGTCACGGGACTAGCGGGAGGTGGGTCCTACAATGAGCAGTTCTTC. It codes for CASSVTGLAGGGSYNEQFF.

This clonotype was picked up a small number of times. This chain joins TRBV9 and TRBJ2-5, with D maybe TRBD2 (5 bases). V lost 0 bases and J 5 bases, leaving 14 bases between the germline ends. Germline CDR1 reads SGDLS; CDR2 reads YYNGEE. The CDR3 extends over 15 amino acids. In nucleotides, the CDR3 is TGTGCCAGCAGCGTAGAGAGGGAAGCGGCGGAGACCCAGTACTTC. It specifies CASSVEREAAETQYF.

This clonotype was seen at least ten times. The rearrangement uses TRBV9 and TRBJ1-4, with TRBD1 identical over 8 bases. The CDR3 has 13 amino acids. Losses at the gene ends were 3 bases for V and 13 bases for J; bases not matched to a gene: 8. Germline CDR1 SGDLS, CDR2 YYNGEE. As DNA, the CDR3 is TGTGCCAGCAGCGCAGGGACAGGAGGTGTACTGTTTTTT. Encoded protein: CASSAGTGGVLFF.

This clonotype has at least ten counts. V is TRBV9 and J is TRBJ1-3; no reliable D call. Trimming removed 2 bases from V and 0 bases from J, with 15 bases in between. From germline, CDR1 is SGDLS and CDR2 YYNGEE. The CDR3 is 17 amino acids. CDR3 coding DNA: TGTGCCAGCAGCGTCTCAGTTAGCCCCCACTCTGGAAACACCATATATTTT. It codes for CASSVSVSPHSGNTIYF.

On this clonotype: This may be a read error: a much more frequent sequence differs by one nucleotide. No DNA is shown, since the ends of the CDR3 on it are uncertain; the CDR3 is the one TCRdb lists. The genes are TRBV9 and TRBJ2-2; the D call in the table, TRBD1, was not verified against the DNA. The CDR3 has 16 amino acids, counting both end residues. Looked up from germline, CDR1 is SGDLS and CDR2 is YYNGEE. The CDR3 here is CASSVGQGSDTGEQFF.

At least ten counts were recorded for this clonotype. The chain recombines TRBV9 with TRBJ2-1, with D tentatively TRBD2 (6 bases). Germline V lookup: CDR1 SGDLS, CDR2 YYNGEE. V gave up 0 bases and J gave up 5 bases, with 24 bases separating them. CDR3 length: 19 amino acids. As DNA, the CDR3 is TGTGCCAGCAGCGTAGCTATTAAGGCGCGAGCGGGTCGAGACAATGAGCAGTTCTTC. This gives the protein CASSVAIKARAGRDNEQFF.

This clonotype was counted at least ten times. The chain combines TRBV9 with TRBJ2-1; possible D gene TRBD1, 6 bases. Germline assignment: CDR1 SGDLS and CDR2 YYNGEE. The CDR3 covers 15 residues. V was clipped by 2 bases and J by 6 bases, with 15 bases between them. The CDR3 loop reads CASSVRTDSGNEQFF. CDR3 sequence (DNA): TGTGCCAGCAGCGTTCGAACGGACAGTGGCAATGAGCAGTTCTTC.

This clonotype was seen at least ten times. The V and J genes are TRBV9 and TRBJ2-1; TRBD2 matches at 8 bases. CDR3 size: 14 residues. Germline V gene lookup returns CDR1 SGDLS and CDR2 YYNGEE. V was clipped by 3 bases and J by 4 bases; unmatched bases: 3. CDR3 amino acids: CASSETSAYNEQFF. In DNA form, the CDR3 reads TGTGCCAGCAGCGAGACTAGCGCGTACAATGAGCAGTTCTTC.

The table lists this clonotype with many counts. The gene calls are TRBV9 and TRBJ2-5; TRBD2 matches at 9 bases. The CDR3 extends over 17 amino acids. Germline CDR1 is SGDLS and CDR2 is YYNGEE. Trimming at V came to 0 bases and at J to 1 base, leaving 7 bases not matched to a gene. The CDR3 loop is CASSVGDSGGTQETQYF. The CDR3 DNA is TGTGCCAGCAGCGTAGGGGATAGCGGGGGAACCCAAGAGACCCAGTACTTC.

This clonotype has at least ten counts. V gene TRBV9 combines with J gene TRBJ2-7; 8 bases line up with TRBD1. Germline V gives CDR1 SGDLS, CDR2 YYNGEE. This CDR3 is built from 15 residues. The V gene end was trimmed by 0 bases and the J gene end by 5 bases; junction bases not matched to a gene: 7. The CDR3 is CASSVGQGLMNEQYF. The CDR3 nucleotides read TGTGCCAGCAGCGTAGGACAGGGGTTGATGAACGAGCAGTACTTC.